This TCR beta chain stems from a study of vaccination and CD4 T cells after COVID-19. Study-wide points: The median number of SARS-CoV-2-reactive clonotypes increased from about 20 to 38, a change that did not reach significance.

Oncomine TCR Beta short-read sequencing was applied to DNA from cultured CD4+ T cells. TCRdb reanalysed the PCR reads using MiXCR and keeps one entry per CDR3 protein. The sample lists some 13,000 distinct CDR3 sequences; roughly 56% were seen once. Treatment noted: 10-day PBMC culture with coronavirus spike peptide pools or control peptides (ViraFEST assay). Before Alpha, Beta and Delta appeared in the US, convalescents tested positive (March–December 2020). Medium was half-exchanged with fresh IL-2 medium on days 3 and 7. Per the germline V gene, CDR1 is SEHNR and CDR2 is FQNEAQ (reference sequence). The V end lost 1 base, the J end lost 7 bases, and 8 bases lay between the germline ends. This CDR3 is 13 amino acids long. In regard to this clonotype: What it recognizes is unknown.

The sequence was collected from a human donor who had recovered from COVID-19. The source material was CD4+ T cells from blood, cultured in vitro. This chain links TRBV7-9 with TRBJ2-4, with a weak D call TRBD2 (7 bases). Written as DNA, the CDR3 is TGTGCCAGCAGCTTAGAGGGGGGGAACATTCAGTACTTC. This sequence encodes CASSLEGGNIQYF.